These 8 T cell receptor beta chains share one sample of origin, sequenced in a study of T cells in localized non-small cell lung cancer. Only in-frame clones appear in the TCRdb table, and some are missing; sequencing was by immunoSEQ multiplex PCR. The sample yields around 140,000 clones, about 89% seen once. The source material was peripheral blood, sampled before any cancer treatment. Every receptor here comes from a female donor over 55 with stage I lung adenocarcinoma.

This sequence joins TRBV27 and TRBJ2-6; 14 bases align to TRBD2. The junction had 6 bases not matched to a gene; V was cut back by 3 bases and J by 2 bases. The CDR3 runs 19 residues. Germline V gives CDR1 MNHEY, CDR2 SMNVEV (reference sequence). This CDR3 reads CASSFNRGLAGAGANVLTF. For the CDR3, the DNA is TGTGCCAGCAGTTTCAATCGGGGACTAGCGGGAGCTGGGGCCAACGTCCTGACTTTC.

This clone was observed a handful of times. The rearrangement links TRBV25-1 to TRBJ2-3; TRBD2 agrees at 15 bases. The CDR3 has 17 residues. The V gene end was trimmed by 8 bases and the J gene end by 5 bases; junction bases not matched to a gene: 11. Germline CDR1 MGHDK, CDR2 SYGVNS. As DNA, the CDR3 is TGTGCCAGCCAGACTCAAGGACTAGCGGGAGGGAGAGATACGCAGTATTTT. Its protein is CASQTQGLAGGRDTQYF.

This chain links TRBV6-1 with TRBJ2-1, with 12 bases matching TRBD2. V lost 6 bases to trimming and J lost 1 base; unmatched junction nucleotides: 1. The CDR3 spans 15 residues. The germline CDR1 and CDR2 sequences are MNHNS and SASEGT. CDR3 sequence: CASRGLAGSYNEQFF. CDR3 bases: TGTGCCAGCAGAGGACTAGCGGGATCCTACAATGAGCAGTTCTTC.

The chain carries TRBV4-1 and TRBJ2-5, with D tentatively TRBD1 (5 bases). Per the germline V gene, CDR1 is MGHRA and CDR2 is YSYEKL. This CDR3 spans 13 amino acids. Deletions cut 0 bases from V and 9 bases from J, with 11 bases between. The chain's CDR3 is CASSQDRLGAQYF. The CDR3 DNA sequence: TGCGCCAGCAGCCAAGATAGATTAGGGGCCCAGTACTTC.

V gene TRBV2 combines with J gene TRBJ2-2; unclear D gene. This CDR3 comprises 15 residues. Trimming removed 6 bases from V and 0 bases from J, with 11 bases in between. Germline V gene data show CDR1 as SNHLY and CDR2 as FYNNEI. CDR3 in amino acids: CASRVLAANTGELFF. The DNA for the CDR3 is TGTGCCAGCAGGGTGCTCGCGGCGAACACCGGGGAGCTGTTTTTT.

The chain joins TRBV2 to TRBJ1-5; no firm D call. The CDR3 loop spans 14 amino acids. V lost 7 bases and J lost 1, with 11 bases in between. Germline CDR1 and CDR2: SNHLY and FYNNEI. Here the CDR3 DNA reads TGTGCCAGCATGGGTACAATAAGCAATCAGCCCCAGCATTTT. It is translated as CASMGTISNQPQHF.

V is TRBV5-1 and J is TRBJ2-1; 8 nucleotides line up with TRBD2. The length of the CDR3 is 17 residues. The germline V gene encodes CDR1 SGHRS and CDR2 YFSETQ. J lost 5 bases, V lost 4 bases, and 14 bases had no gene match. The CDR3 sequence is CASSPLRGEGRNNEQFF. CDR3 DNA: TGCGCCAGCAGCCCACTGCGGGGGGAGGGAAGGAACAATGAGCAGTTCTTC.

This chain uses TRBV11-3 with TRBJ2-3; D not certain. The CDR3 contains 12 residues. The germline V and J ends were trimmed by 5 bases and 6 bases, with 9 bases remaining between them. The germline V gene encodes CDR1 SGHNT and CDR2 YENEEA. CDR3 sequence (DNA): TGTGCCAGCAGCGCTCATGGTGATACGCAGTATTTT. This codes for CASSAHGDTQYF.